The 26 T cell receptor beta chains below come from one sample, sequenced in a study of cytomegalovirus exposure and HLA in healthy donors. Only in-frame clones appear in the TCRdb table, and some are missing; sequencing was by immunoSEQ multiplex PCR. The sample shows approximately 280,000 clones, roughly 90% of them seen only once. Sequencing was done on a sample of PBMCs. The receptors derive from a woman under 30 in good health and CMV-seronegative.

The V call is TRBV2, the J call TRBJ1-1; D is unclear. Germline V gene sequence: CDR1 SNHLY, CDR2 FYNNEI. The CDR3 extends over 13 amino acids. Deletions cut 6 bases from V and 0 bases from J, with 8 bases between. The CDR3 sequence: CASRVYMNTEAFF. CDR3 coding DNA: TGTGCCAGCAGAGTCTATATGAACACTGAAGCTTTCTTT.

CDR3 residues: CASSLAGGSSYNSPLHF. The DNA of the CDR3 is TGTGCCAGCAGCTTGGCGGGGGGAAGCTCCTATAATTCACCCCTCCACTTT. The V call is TRBV5-6, the J call TRBJ1-6; weak D call: TRBD1 (5 bases). This CDR3 contains 17 residues. Germline V gives CDR1 SGHDT, CDR2 YYEEEE. Trimming removed 0 bases from V and 0 bases from J, with 10 bases in between.

This chain links TRBV7-9 with TRBJ2-1, with 9 bases that match TRBD1. The germline V gene encodes CDR1 SEHNR and CDR2 FQNEAQ (reference sequence). This CDR3 region has 14 residues. V gave up 3 bases and J gave up 7 bases; unmatched junction bases: 4. CDR3 DNA sequence: TGTGCCAGCAGCTTGGGACAGGGTATGAATGAGCAGTTCTTC. Translation gives CASSLGQGMNEQFF.

In this sample, this clone turned up once. V gene TRBV7-2 combines with J gene TRBJ2-7, with D hard to call. Germline lookup yields CDR1 SGHTA and CDR2 FQGNSA. Trimming took off 5 bases at V and 0 bases at J, with 5 bases between the two ends. This CDR3 has 12 residues. Here the CDR3 DNA reads TGTGCCAGCAGCCCCAACTCCTACGAGCAGTACTTC. Protein sequence: CASSPNSYEQYF.

This chain joins TRBV5-1 and TRBJ1-2, with D tentatively TRBD1 (5 bases). The CDR3 is 14 residues long. V lost 0 bases to trimming and J lost 4 bases, with 10 bases between them. Germline V gene lookup returns CDR1 SGHRS and CDR2 YFSETQ. The DNA for the CDR3 is TGCGCCAGCAGCTTGGACAGAAGGGGCTATGGCTACACCTTC. This sequence encodes CASSLDRRGYGYTF. Filled out from reference TRBV5-1 and TRBJ1-2, the complete variable domain reads KAGVTQTPRYLIKTRGQQVTLSCSPISGHRSVSWYQQTPGQGLQFLFEYFSETQRNKGNFPGRFSGRQFSNSRSEMNVSTLELGDSALYLCASSLDRRGYGYTFGSGTRLTVV.

The rearrangement uses TRBV11-2 and TRBJ2-7, with 10 bases lining up with TRBD2. Per the germline V gene, CDR1 is SGHAT and CDR2 is FQNNGV. CDR3 length equals 16 residues. The junction had 6 bases not matched to a gene; V was cut back by 4 bases and J by 0 bases. Here the CDR3 DNA reads TGTGCCAGCAGCTCCGGACTAGCGGCTCTCTCCTACGAGCAGTACTTC. As protein: CASSSGLAALSYEQYF. The whole variable domain, filled in from reference TRBV11-2 and TRBJ2-7, reads EAGVAQSPRYKIIEKRQSVAFWCNPISGHATLYWYQQILGQGPKLLIQFQNNGVVDDSQLPKDRFSAERLKGVDSTLKIQPAKLEDSAVYLCASSSGLAALSYEQYFGPGTRLTVT.

This rearrangement joins TRBV27 to TRBJ2-6, with D perhaps matching TRBD1 (6 bases). The CDR3 has 17 amino acids. V was shortened by 4 bases and J by 3 bases, with 16 bases between the two germline ends. Germline V lookup: CDR1 MNHEY, CDR2 SMNVEV (reference sequence). The CDR3 region is CASSSLATGSGANVLTF. The CDR3 DNA reads TGTGCCAGCAGTTCCCTGGCTACAGGGAGTGGGGCCAACGTCCTGACTTTC.

J is TRBJ1-3 and V is TRBV4-1; D might be TRBD1 (5 bases). The V gene's germline CDR1 is MGHRA and CDR2 YSYEKL. There are 17 residues in the CDR3. Trimming cost V 5 bases and J 0 bases, with 17 bases left between them. CDR3 coding DNA: TGCGCCAGCAGCGCTCTACCTCTTGGGGCCTCTGGAAACACCATATATTTT. Translation gives CASSALPLGASGNTIYF.

The chain couples TRBV11-2 to TRBJ2-7; D might be TRBD1 (5 bases). Trimming stripped 5 bases from V and 9 bases from J, with 8 bases between. Germline V gene sequence: CDR1 SGHAT, CDR2 FQNNGV. The CDR3 is made up of 10 amino acids. The CDR3: CASSGAGQYF. DNA for the CDR3: TGTGCCAGCAGCGGGGCCGGGCAGTACTTC.

V gene TRBV6-1 combines with J gene TRBJ1-2, with D perhaps TRBD1 (5 bases). V gave up 6 bases and J gave up 3 bases, with 11 bases separating them. The germline V gene has CDR1 MNHNS and CDR2 SASEGT. The CDR3 extends over 13 amino acids. CDR3 sequence (DNA): TGTGCCAGCAGGTCCAGGGCAGACTATGGCTACACCTTC. Translated, it gives CASRSRADYGYTF.

The rearrangement uses TRBV6-1 and TRBJ2-2; D is uncertain. V was shortened by 10 bases and J by 4 bases, with 16 bases between the two germline ends. This CDR3 has 14 amino acids. CDR1 is MNHNS, CDR2 SASEGT, per germline. This chain's CDR3 is CATRIGSGTGELFF. The CDR3 coding sequence is TGTGCCACCCGTATTGGCTCGGGCACCGGGGAGCTGTTTTTT.

As for this clone: An end of the junction does not agree with germline; a read error may underlie this. V gene TRBV20-1 combines with J gene TRBJ1-2; 8 nucleotides line up with TRBD1. This CDR3 comprises 11 residues. Germline V gives CDR1 DFQATT, CDR2 SNEGSKA (reference sequence). The CDR3 region is CSASKTGGLAF. The CDR3 bases are TGCAGTGCGAGCAAAACAGGGGGTTTGGCCTTC.

The chain employs TRBV6-5 and TRBJ2-3; TRBD2 is a possible D gene (6 bases). The V gene's germline CDR1 is MNHEY and CDR2 SVGAGI. This CDR3 comprises 13 residues. V was cut by 9 bases and J by 3 bases, with 13 bases left in between. Here the CDR3 reads CASTSLLTDTQYF. CDR3 in DNA: TGTGCCAGTACTAGCCTCCTTACAGATACGCAGTATTTT.

V usage is TRBV5-1 and J usage is TRBJ2-3; D remains unclear. Trimming left V 4 bases short and J 6 bases short, with 9 bases between. Germline V gives CDR1 SGHRS, CDR2 YFSETQ. The CDR3 extends over 12 amino acids. CDR3 amino acids: CASSMVSDTQYF. The CDR3 DNA sequence: TGCGCCAGCAGCATGGTTAGTGATACGCAGTATTTT.

This clone has a single count. The chain couples TRBV2 to TRBJ2-3, with a tentative D call TRBD2 (6 bases). CDR1 and CDR2 from the germline V gene are SNHLY and FYNNEI. V was shortened by 3 bases and J by 0 bases, with 10 bases between the two germline ends. The CDR3 spans 15 residues. The CDR3 DNA reads TGTGCCAGCAGTGACCCCGGGACTAGCACAGATACGCAGTATTTT. It codes for CASSDPGTSTDTQYF.

The chain recombines TRBV10-3 with TRBJ2-3; 8 bases line up with TRBD1. CDR1 and CDR2 from the germline V gene are ENHRY and SYGVKD. The length of the CDR3 is 14 residues. V trimming: 10 bases; J trimming: 3 bases; junction bases outside the gene matches: 9. CDR3 DNA: TGTGCCACTACGGACAGGGCTGGGACAGATACGCAGTATTTT. As protein: CATTDRAGTDTQYF.

The chain couples TRBV15 to TRBJ2-7, with a possible D match to TRBD2 (7 bases). This CDR3 is built from 15 residues. The germline V gene has CDR1 LNHNV and CDR2 YYDKDF (reference sequence). Trimming left V 0 bases short and J 2 bases short, with 11 bases between. DNA for the CDR3: TGTGCCACCAGCAGAGATCTAGGGGGGGCCTACGAGCAGTACTTC. Translated, it gives CATSRDLGGAYEQYF.

The chain combines TRBV5-4 with TRBJ2-1; 12 bases agree with TRBD2. CDR1 is SGHNT and CDR2 is YYREEE in the germline V gene (reference sequence). The CDR3 has 16 residues. V dropped 3 bases and J dropped 4; count of bases not matched to a gene: 5. The CDR3 protein is CASSSRTSGAYNEQFF. The DNA for the CDR3 is TGTGCCAGCAGCTCTAGGACTAGCGGGGCTTACAATGAGCAGTTCTTC. The full variable domain, completed using reference TRBV5-4 and TRBJ2-1, is ETGVTQSPTHLIKTRGQQVTLRCSSQSGHNTVSWYQQALGQGPQFIFQYYREEENGRGNFPPRFSGLQFPNYSSELNVNALELDDSALYLCASSSRTSGAYNEQFFGPGTRLTVL.

The chain carries TRBV27 and TRBJ2-1, with 12 nucleotides matching TRBD2. Germline V gene sequence: CDR1 MNHEY, CDR2 SMNVEV (reference sequence). V was clipped by 9 bases and J by 4 bases; unmatched bases: 7. The CDR3 is 15 amino acids. This CDR3 reads CASSLTSGGYNEQFF. CDR3 DNA: TGTGCCAGTTCCCTCACTAGCGGGGGGTACAATGAGCAGTTCTTC.

The gene calls are TRBV19 and TRBJ1-1, with D hard to call. CDR1 and CDR2 (germline): LNHDA, SQIVND (reference sequence). The CDR3 contains 13 residues. Trimming pared 4 bases from V and 1 base from J, leaving 7 bases between. CDR3 in DNA: TGTGCCAGTAGTACGGTCCGGAACACTGAAGCTTTCTTT. It encodes CASSTVRNTEAFF. Full variable domain (rest looked up from reference TRBV19 and TRBJ1-1): DGGITQSPKYLFRKEGQNVTLSCEQNLNHDAMYWYRQDPGQGLRLIYYSQIVNDFQKGDIAEGYSVSREKKESFPLTVTSAQKNPTAFYLCASSTVRNTEAFFGQGTRLTVV.

This clone came up a few times. The chain carries TRBV12-1 and TRBJ2-7; the table's D call TRBD2 went unverified against the DNA. TRBV12-1 is termed a pseudogene. The CDR3 has 15 residues. The chain's CDR3 is CASSWKREMSYEQYF. DNA for the CDR3: TGTGCCAGCAGCTGGAAGCGGGAGATGTCCTACGAGCAGTACTTC.

V and J are TRBV19 and TRBJ2-1, with 9 bases that match TRBD2. V was pared by 7 bases and J by 1 base, with 5 bases of the junction left unmatched. Germline V lookup: CDR1 LNHDA, CDR2 SQIVND (reference sequence). This CDR3 is built from 15 residues. The CDR3 region is CASKGGRGSYNEQFF. The CDR3 nucleotides are TGTGCCAGTAAGGGCGGGAGGGGGTCCTACAATGAGCAGTTCTTC.

The sample holds a few counts of this clone. Other DNA sequences in this specimen translate into the identical CDR3. The chain uses TRBV5-1 and TRBJ1-1; D is perhaps TRBD1 (5 bases). CDR3 length equals 15 residues. The V gene lost 4 bases and the J gene lost 1 base, with 14 bases spanning the gap. CDR1 and CDR2 (germline): SGHRS, YFSETQ. The CDR3 is CASSPDGQGNTEAFF. The CDR3 coding sequence is TGCGCCAGCAGCCCGGACGGGCAGGGGAACACTGAAGCTTTCTTT.

This chain connects TRBV5-4 to TRBJ2-7; TRBD1 aligns across 10 bases. J was trimmed by 7 bases and V by 4 bases; bases with no gene match: 11. Germline V gene lookup returns CDR1 SGHNT and CDR2 YYREEE (reference sequence). CDR3 length: 15 residues. The chain's CDR3 is CASSLPGQGTREQYF. CDR3 nucleotides: TGTGCCAGCAGCCTTCCGGGACAGGGGACGCGGGAGCAGTACTTC.

With regard to this clone: In the same sample, other DNA sequences code for this CDR3. The genes are TRBV27 and TRBJ2-7; a weak D match, TRBD2 (5 bases). Germline loops: CDR1 MNHEY, CDR2 SMNVEV (reference sequence). CDR3 size: 12 residues. The germline V and J ends were trimmed by 3 bases and 4 bases, with 7 bases remaining between them. CDR3 DNA: TGTGCCAGCAGTTTCAGAGGGTACGAGCAGTACTTC. It specifies CASSFRGYEQYF.

This rearrangement joins TRBV9 to TRBJ1-2; D is unclear. Germline V lookup: CDR1 SGDLS, CDR2 YYNGEE. V lost 0 bases, J lost 0 bases, and 6 bases lay in between. The CDR3 runs 14 residues. The CDR3 reads CASSVVDSNYGYTF. DNA for the CDR3: TGTGCCAGCAGCGTAGTAGACTCTAACTATGGCTACACCTTC.